The 22 T cell receptor beta chains below come from one sample, sequenced in a study of T-cell memory formation after mild COVID-19. TCRdb reanalysed the 5' RACE reads using MiXCR and keeps one entry per CDR3 protein. The repertoire holds 400,000 to 500,000 distinct CDR3 sequences, approximately 20% seen once, with around 9.2% in the top ten. Specimen: PBMCs or a T cell subset sorted from them (not recorded which). These receptors all come from an adult woman who had mild COVID-19 (a few samples of this study predate the infection). Cell type and time point are not known.

The V call is TRBV20-1, the J call TRBJ2-1; TRBD2 aligns across 12 bases. Germline values: CDR1 DFQATT, CDR2 SNEGSKA (reference sequence). This CDR3 spans 18 amino acids. The junction had 12 bases not matched to a gene; V was cut back by 2 bases and J by 4 bases. The CDR3 here is CSARPQIPLAGGYNEQFF. Here the CDR3 DNA reads TGCAGTGCTAGACCTCAAATCCCCCTAGCGGGGGGGTACAATGAGCAGTTCTTC.

The rearrangement joins TRBV10-3 to TRBJ2-3; 7 nucleotides agree with TRBD2. J was trimmed by 2 bases and V by 2 bases; bases with no gene match: 4. The CDR3 totals 15 residues. Germline CDR1 ENHRY, CDR2 SYGVKD. The CDR3 reads CAISEPGLTTDTQYF. In DNA, the CDR3 is TGTGCCATCAGTGAGCCGGGACTAACCACAGATACGCAGTATTTT.

A few counts support this clonotype. The chain carries TRBV7-9 and TRBJ2-1, with 9 bases matching TRBD2. With V trimmed by 5 bases and J by 3 bases, 5 bases remained unmatched. CDR3 length equals 15 residues. Germline lookup yields CDR1 SEHNR and CDR2 FQNEAQ (reference sequence). CDR3 sequence: CASSIGLALYNEQFF. For the CDR3, the DNA is TGTGCCAGCAGCATTGGACTAGCGCTCTACAATGAGCAGTTCTTC.

V is TRBV30 and J is TRBJ1-5, with 8 bases aligning to TRBD1. Germline V gene lookup returns CDR1 GTSNPN and CDR2 SVGIG (reference sequence). The CDR3 totals 15 residues. The V and J ends lost 0 bases and 2 bases, in that order; junction bases with no gene match: 3. CDR3 in amino acids: CAWSVTGGGNQPQHF. The DNA of the CDR3 is TGTGCCTGGAGTGTCACAGGGGGGGGCAATCAGCCCCAGCATTTT.

This chain links TRBV6-5 with TRBJ1-1, with D perhaps matching TRBD1 (5 bases). V dropped 6 bases and J dropped 4 bases, with 18 bases sitting between them. CDR1 is MNHEY and CDR2 is SVGAGI in the germline V gene. The CDR3 is 15 amino acids. DNA for the CDR3: TGTGCCAGCAGCTTACTTTCCCCGGGGCGCACTGAAGCTTTCTTT. Amino acids: CASSLLSPGRTEAFF.

The V and J genes are TRBV5-1 and TRBJ2-1, with D maybe TRBD2 (5 bases). V lost 6 bases, J lost 9 bases, and 16 bases lay in between. CDR1 SGHRS and CDR2 YFSETQ come from the germline V gene. The CDR3 spans 13 residues. The CDR3 is CASTMPGIGEQFF. CDR3 nucleotide sequence: TGCGCCAGCACAATGCCGGGGATCGGTGAGCAGTTCTTC.

This clonotype showed up just a few times. The V and J genes are TRBV12-3 or TRBV12-4 and TRBJ1-1, with TRBD1 matching 8 bases. Trimming removed 6 bases from V and 9 bases from J; junction bases left unmatched: 6. The CDR3 runs to 12 residues. The CDR3 DNA is TGTGCCAGCAGCGATCAGGGGGCGCAAGCTTTCTTT. This sequence encodes CASSDQGAQAFF.

This clonotype was seen a few times. V usage is TRBV6-5 and J usage is TRBJ1-5; 7 positions agree with TRBD1. J was trimmed by 3 bases and V by 8 bases; bases with no gene match: 10. Germline V gene lookup returns CDR1 MNHEY and CDR2 SVGAGI. The CDR3 loop spans 15 amino acids. The CDR3: CASGHNRGPNQPQHF. In DNA, the CDR3 is TGTGCCAGCGGCCATAACAGGGGCCCCAATCAGCCCCAGCATTTT.

The chain links TRBV4-1 to TRBJ1-1; D remains ambiguous. Trimming shortened V by 2 bases and J by 4 bases, and 11 bases separated the two germline ends. Per the germline V gene, CDR1 is MGHRA and CDR2 is YSYEKL. The CDR3 is made up of 14 amino acids. The CDR3 bases are TGCGCCAGCAGCCAACAGGCTACGTTCACTGAAGCTTTCTTT. Translating gives CASSQQATFTEAFF.

The rearrangement links TRBV27 to TRBJ1-6; a weak D match, TRBD1 (6 bases). The CDR3 consists of 14 residues. The V and J ends lost 3 bases and 9 bases respectively, with 12 bases between them. Per the germline V gene, CDR1 is MNHEY and CDR2 is SMNVEV (reference sequence). CDR3 loop: CASSFREGGSPLHF. As DNA, the CDR3 is TGTGCCAGCAGTTTCCGAGAGGGGGGTTCACCCCTCCACTTT.

V is TRBV7-2 and J is TRBJ2-5, with 8 bases identical to TRBD2. J gave up 9 bases and V 4 bases, and 4 bases lay outside the gene matches. Germline V gene data show CDR1 as SGHTA and CDR2 as FQGNSA. The CDR3 loop spans 12 amino acids. CDR3 bases: TGTGCCAGCAGCTACGAGCGGGAGCCCCAGTACTTC. This encodes CASSYEREPQYF. Drawing the rest from reference TRBV7-2 and TRBJ2-5, the complete variable domain is GAGVSQSPSNKVTEKGKDVELRCDPISGHTALYWYRQSLGQGLEFLIYFQGNSAPDKSGLPSDRFSAERTGGSVSTLTIQRTQQEDSAVYLCASSYEREPQYFGPGTRLLVL.

The genes are TRBV5-1 and TRBJ2-3; D ambiguous. The CDR3 length is 15 residues. V was shortened by 4 bases and J by 8 bases, with 20 bases between the two germline ends. CDR1 is SGHRS and CDR2 is YFSETQ in the germline V gene. CDR3 protein: CASSQRSQTPGTQYF. CDR3 sequence (DNA): TGCGCCAGCAGCCAGAGGTCGCAAACCCCGGGTACGCAGTATTTT.

The V and J genes are TRBV4-1 and TRBJ1-2, with D hard to call. Germline assignment: CDR1 MGHRA and CDR2 YSYEKL. The V end was cut by 0 bases, the J end by 8 bases, with 19 bases between. The CDR3 spans 16 residues. CDR3: CASSQELAGSFLGYTF. As DNA, the CDR3 is TGCGCCAGCAGCCAAGAACTGGCAGGTTCTTTCTTGGGCTACACCTTC.

The chain is built from TRBV5-1 and TRBJ2-3; D is undetermined. The ends were cut back, 3 bases at V and 3 bases at J, with 11 bases in the middle. CDR3 length equals 14 residues. Germline assignment: CDR1 SGHRS and CDR2 YFSETQ. The CDR3: CASSSYIITDTQYF. The CDR3 region has the DNA TGCGCCAGCAGCTCCTATATTATTACAGATACGCAGTATTTT.

J is TRBJ2-1 and V is TRBV15; D is uncertain. Germline loops: CDR1 LNHNV, CDR2 YYDKDF (reference sequence). This CDR3 spans 17 amino acids. The germline V and J ends were trimmed by 0 bases and 0 bases, with 12 bases remaining between them. CDR3 region: CATSRDDGPSSYNEQFF. DNA for the CDR3: TGTGCCACCAGCAGAGATGACGGACCAAGCTCCTACAATGAGCAGTTCTTC.

The chain has TRBV9 and TRBJ2-3, with D unresolved. There are 12 residues in the CDR3. Germline V gene sequence: CDR1 SGDLS, CDR2 YYNGEE. Trimming pared 6 bases from V and 7 bases from J, leaving 12 bases between. The CDR3 sequence is CASIGVTYTQYF. The CDR3 DNA reads as TGTGCCAGCATAGGTGTGACGTATACGCAGTATTTT.

The J gene is TRBJ2-3, the V gene TRBV7-2; D unclear. Germline loops: CDR1 SGHTA, CDR2 FQGNSA. V was pared by 3 bases and J by 6 bases, with 10 bases between. The CDR3 sequence is 13 residues long. CDR3 coding DNA: TGTGCCAGCAGCTTTCCCCCGGCGGATACGCAGTATTTT. This gives the protein CASSFPPADTQYF.

The gene calls are TRBV3-1 and TRBJ2-1; D may be TRBD1 (6 bases). From germline, CDR1 is LGHDT and CDR2 YNNKEL (reference sequence). This CDR3 region has 15 residues. The V end was cut by 4 bases, the J end by 4 bases, with 14 bases between. The CDR3 bases are TGTGCCAGCAGCCTCTGGGAAAGGGGGTACAATGAGCAGTTCTTC. It translates to CASSLWERGYNEQFF.

The genes are TRBV24-1 and TRBJ2-5, with 8 bases fitting TRBD1. Germline assignment: CDR1 KGHDR and CDR2 SFDVKD. The V segment lost 5 bases and the J segment 3 bases; nucleotides outside the gene matches: 7. The CDR3 spans 15 residues. The CDR3 is CATSGWDRSKETQYF. The CDR3 bases are TGTGCCACCAGTGGATGGGACAGGTCGAAAGAGACCCAGTACTTC.

This clonotype was recorded at least ten times. The chain employs TRBV11-2 and TRBJ2-5; a possible D gene is TRBD2 (6 bases). The CDR3 extends over 13 amino acids. The germline CDR1 and CDR2 sequences are SGHAT and FQNNGV. With 5 bases removed from V and 4 bases from J, the gap between germline ends came to 11 bases. The CDR3 spells CASSPLGGETQYF. The CDR3 DNA is TGTGCCAGCAGCCCACTGGGGGGAGAGACCCAGTACTTC.

This sequence joins TRBV4-1 and TRBJ2-5; the match to TRBD2 covers 9 bases. V was pared by 0 bases and J by 4 bases, with 6 bases of the junction left unmatched. Germline V gene sequence: CDR1 MGHRA, CDR2 YSYEKL. The CDR3 has 16 residues. Written as DNA, the CDR3 is TGCGCCAGCAGCCAAGAAGGGCTAGCGGGGAGAGAGACCCAGTACTTC. Amino acids: CASSQEGLAGRETQYF.

Concerning this clonotype itself: The DNA is omitted, as the CDR3 cannot be located on it reliably, and the CDR3 follows TCRdb's listing. The genes are TRBV21-1 and TRBJ2-3; the table's D call TRBD1 went unverified against the DNA. TRBV21-1 is flagged as a pseudogene. Inclusive of both ends, the CDR3 amounts to 17 amino acids. CDR3 residues: CASSKAVGVGAADTQYF.